This TCR beta chain originates from a study of blood T cell repertoires in COVID-19. Trimming removed 10 bases from V and 2 bases from J, with 9 bases in between. CDR1 and CDR2 from the germline V gene are SNHLY and FYNNEI. This CDR3 comprises 11 residues. Produced via immunoSEQ multiplex PCR; TCRdb's table is partial and in-frame only. The sample has 450,000 to 500,000 clones, 88% seen once. This TCR was sampled from a woman aged 60-70 years who had recovered from COVID-19. The chain carries TRBV2 and TRBJ2-7; TRBD2 is a possible D gene (5 bases). The sequencing input was PBMCs or T cells enriched from blood (not recorded which). The CDR3 is CATGIPYEQYF. DNA of the CDR3: TGTGCCACCGGGATTCCCTACGAGCAGTACTTC.